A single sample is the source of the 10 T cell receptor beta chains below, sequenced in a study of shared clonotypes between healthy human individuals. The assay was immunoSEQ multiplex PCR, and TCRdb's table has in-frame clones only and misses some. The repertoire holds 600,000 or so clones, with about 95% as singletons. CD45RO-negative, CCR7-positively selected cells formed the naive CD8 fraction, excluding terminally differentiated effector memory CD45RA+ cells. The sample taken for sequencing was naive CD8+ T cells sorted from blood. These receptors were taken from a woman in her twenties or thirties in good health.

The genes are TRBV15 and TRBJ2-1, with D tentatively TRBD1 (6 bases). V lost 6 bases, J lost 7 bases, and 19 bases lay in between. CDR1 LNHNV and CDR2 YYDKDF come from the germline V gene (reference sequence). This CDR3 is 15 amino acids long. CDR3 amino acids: CATRPRTGTSNEQFF. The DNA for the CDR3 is TGTGCCACCAGACCCCGCACCGGGACATCTAATGAGCAGTTCTTC.

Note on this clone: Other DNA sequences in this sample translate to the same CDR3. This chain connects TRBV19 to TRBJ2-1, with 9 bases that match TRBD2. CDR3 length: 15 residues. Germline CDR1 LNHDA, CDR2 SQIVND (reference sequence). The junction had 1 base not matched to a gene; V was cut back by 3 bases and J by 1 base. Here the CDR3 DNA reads TGTGCCAGTAGTATTAGCGGGAGTTCCTACAATGAGCAGTTCTTC. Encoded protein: CASSISGSSYNEQFF.

For the CDR3, the DNA is TGTGCCAGCAGCTTCCATCCGGGGGGATCAAACAATGAGCAGTTCTTC. It encodes CASSFHPGGSNNEQFF. The rearrangement uses TRBV11-2 and TRBJ2-1; TRBD2 matches at 7 bases. The CDR3 totals 16 residues. The V segment lost 3 bases and the J segment 5 bases; nucleotides outside the gene matches: 10. Germline-derived CDR1 and CDR2 are SGHAT and FQNNGV.

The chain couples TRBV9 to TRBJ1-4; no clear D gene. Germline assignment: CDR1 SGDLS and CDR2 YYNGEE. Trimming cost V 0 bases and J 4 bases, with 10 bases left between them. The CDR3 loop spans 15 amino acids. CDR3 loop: CASSVEGGVNEKLFF. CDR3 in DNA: TGTGCCAGCAGCGTAGAAGGAGGCGTTAATGAAAAACTGTTTTTT.

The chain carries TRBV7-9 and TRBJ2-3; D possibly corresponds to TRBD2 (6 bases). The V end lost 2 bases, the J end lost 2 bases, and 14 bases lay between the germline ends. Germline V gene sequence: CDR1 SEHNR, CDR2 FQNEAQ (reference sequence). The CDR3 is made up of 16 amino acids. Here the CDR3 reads CASSLMRDLYTDTQYF. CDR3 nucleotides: TGTGCCAGCAGCTTAATGCGGGACCTATACACAGATACGCAGTATTTT. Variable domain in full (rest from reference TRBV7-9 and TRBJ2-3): DTGVSQNPRHKITKRGQNVTFRCDPISEHNRLYWYRQTLGQGPEFLTYFQNEAQLEKSRLLSDRFSAERPKGSFSTLEIQRTEQGDSAMYLCASSLMRDLYTDTQYFGPGTRLTVL.

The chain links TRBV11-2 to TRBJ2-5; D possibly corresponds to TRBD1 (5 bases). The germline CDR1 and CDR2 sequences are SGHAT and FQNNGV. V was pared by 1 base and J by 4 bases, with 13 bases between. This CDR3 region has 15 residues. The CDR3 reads CASSLVVRRVETQYF. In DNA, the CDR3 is TGTGCCAGCAGCTTAGTGGTTCGCAGGGTAGAGACCCAGTACTTC.

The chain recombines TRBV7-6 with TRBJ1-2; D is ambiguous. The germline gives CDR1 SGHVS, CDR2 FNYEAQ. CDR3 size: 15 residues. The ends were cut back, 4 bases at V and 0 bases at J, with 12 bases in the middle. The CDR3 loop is CASSYARAANYGYTF. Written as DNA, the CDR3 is TGTGCCAGCAGCTATGCTAGGGCCGCTAACTATGGCTACACCTTC. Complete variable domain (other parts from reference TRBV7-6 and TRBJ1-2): GAGVSQSPRYKVTKRGQDVALRCDPISGHVSLYWYRQALGQGPEFLTYFNYEAQQDKSGLPNDRFSAERPEGSISTLTIQRTEQRDSAMYRCASSYARAANYGYTFGSGTRLTVV.

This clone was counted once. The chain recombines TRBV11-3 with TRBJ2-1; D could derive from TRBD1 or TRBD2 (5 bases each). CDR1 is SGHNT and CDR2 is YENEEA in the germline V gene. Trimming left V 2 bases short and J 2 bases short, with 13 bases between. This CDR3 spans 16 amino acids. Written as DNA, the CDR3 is TGTGCCAGCAGCTTAATGGGGGATTGGACCTACAATGAGCAGTTCTTC. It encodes CASSLMGDWTYNEQFF. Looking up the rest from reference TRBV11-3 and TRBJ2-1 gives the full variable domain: EAGVVQSPRYKIIEKKQPVAFWCNPISGHNTLYWYLQNLGQGPELLIRYENEEAVDDSQLPKDRFSAERLKGVDSTLKIQPAELGDSAVYLCASSLMGDWTYNEQFFGPGTRLTVL.

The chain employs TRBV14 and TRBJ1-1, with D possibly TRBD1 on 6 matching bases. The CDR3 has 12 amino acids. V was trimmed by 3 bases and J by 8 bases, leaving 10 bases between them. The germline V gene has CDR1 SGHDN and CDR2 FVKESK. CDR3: CASSHDRTEAFF. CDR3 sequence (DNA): TGTGCCAGCAGCCATGACAGGACGGAAGCTTTCTTT.

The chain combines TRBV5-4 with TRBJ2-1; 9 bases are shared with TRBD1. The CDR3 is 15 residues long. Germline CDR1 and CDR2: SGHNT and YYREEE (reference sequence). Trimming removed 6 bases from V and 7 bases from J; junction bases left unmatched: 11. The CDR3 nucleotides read TGTGCCAGCAAAACAACCGGGACAGGGTGGAATGAGCAGTTCTTC. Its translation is CASKTTGTGWNEQFF. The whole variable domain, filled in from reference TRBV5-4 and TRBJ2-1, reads ETGVTQSPTHLIKTRGQQVTLRCSSQSGHNTVSWYQQALGQGPQFIFQYYREEENGRGNFPPRFSGLQFPNYSSELNVNALELDDSALYLCASKTTGTGWNEQFFGPGTRLTVL.